The entry that follows covers one T cell receptor (beta chain) sequence. This CDR3 contains 15 residues. V shed 5 bases, J shed 10 bases, and the junction held 11 bases outside the gene matches. Germline values: CDR1 SGHTA, CDR2 FQGNSA. Single viable CD3+CD4+CD8-CD45RO+ cells were sorted as the memory CD4+ T cells. Serum IgG to CMV pp150, pp28, p38 and p52 defined serostatus. CD4+ T cells were isolated by positive magnetic selection. In the study's own analysis: After removing out-of-frame reads, around 2 million distinct TCRbeta sequences remained. The method was immunoSEQ multiplex PCR; TCRdb's version includes in-frame clones alone and lacks a portion of them. The V and J calls and clone size are taken from that table; D and trimming were inferred from the DNA. Here the sample spans 54,000 or so clones, about 81% being singletons. The data stem from a study of memory CD4+ T cells and cytomegalovirus serostatus. Whole-study context: Donors were healthy Belgian adults, several CMV seropositive and roughly 25 seronegative.

The sample comprised memory CD4+ T cells from blood. This chain joins TRBV7-2 and TRBJ2-1, with TRBD2 matching 10 bases. This clonotype was sampled from an adult in good health and CMV-seronegative. The CDR3 DNA sequence: TGTGCCAGCAGCCCCGCGGGCCCGACTAGCGGGGAGCAGTTCTTC. This codes for CASSPAGPTSGEQFF.